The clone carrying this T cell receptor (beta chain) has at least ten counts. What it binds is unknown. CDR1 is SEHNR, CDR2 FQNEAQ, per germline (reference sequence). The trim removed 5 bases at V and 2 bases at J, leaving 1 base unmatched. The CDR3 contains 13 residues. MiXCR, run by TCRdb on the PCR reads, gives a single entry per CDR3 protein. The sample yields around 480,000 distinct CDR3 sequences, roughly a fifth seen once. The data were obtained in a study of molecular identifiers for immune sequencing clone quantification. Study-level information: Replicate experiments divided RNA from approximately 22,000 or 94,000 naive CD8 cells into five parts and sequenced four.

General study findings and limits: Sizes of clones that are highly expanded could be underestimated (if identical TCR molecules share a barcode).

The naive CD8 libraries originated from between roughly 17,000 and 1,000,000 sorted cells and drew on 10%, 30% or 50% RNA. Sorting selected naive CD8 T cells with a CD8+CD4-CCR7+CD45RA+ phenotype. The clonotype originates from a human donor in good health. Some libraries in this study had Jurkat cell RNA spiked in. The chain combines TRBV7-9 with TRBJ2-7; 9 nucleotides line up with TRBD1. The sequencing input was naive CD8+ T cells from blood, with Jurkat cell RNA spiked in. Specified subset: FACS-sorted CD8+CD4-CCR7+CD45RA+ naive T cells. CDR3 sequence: CASSGTGTYEQYF. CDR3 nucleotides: TGTGCCAGCAGCGGGACAGGGACCTACGAGCAGTACTTC.